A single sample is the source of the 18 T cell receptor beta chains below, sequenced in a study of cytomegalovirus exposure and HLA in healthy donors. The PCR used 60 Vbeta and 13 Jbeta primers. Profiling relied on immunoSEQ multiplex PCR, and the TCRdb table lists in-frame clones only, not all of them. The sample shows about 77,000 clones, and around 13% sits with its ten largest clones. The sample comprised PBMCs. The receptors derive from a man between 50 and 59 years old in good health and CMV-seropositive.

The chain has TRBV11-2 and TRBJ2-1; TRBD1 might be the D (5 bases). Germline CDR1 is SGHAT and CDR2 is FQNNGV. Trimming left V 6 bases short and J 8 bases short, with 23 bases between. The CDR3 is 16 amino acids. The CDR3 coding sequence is TGTGCCAGCAGTTGGGGCATACTCAGCAGGGTCTATGAGCAGTTCTTC. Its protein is CASSWGILSRVYEQFF.

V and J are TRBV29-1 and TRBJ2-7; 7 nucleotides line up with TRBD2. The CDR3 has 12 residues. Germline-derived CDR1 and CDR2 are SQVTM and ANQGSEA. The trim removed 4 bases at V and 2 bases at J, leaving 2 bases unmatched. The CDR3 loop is CSVGGGTYEQYF. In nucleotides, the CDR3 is TGCAGCGTTGGGGGGGGAACCTACGAGCAGTACTTC.

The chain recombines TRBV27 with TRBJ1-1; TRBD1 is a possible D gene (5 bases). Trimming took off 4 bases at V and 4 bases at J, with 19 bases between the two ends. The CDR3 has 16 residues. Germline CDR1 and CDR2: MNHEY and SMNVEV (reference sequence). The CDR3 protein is CASSSYLRQHFTEAFF. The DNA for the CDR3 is TGTGCCAGCAGTTCTTACCTCCGACAGCACTTCACTGAAGCTTTCTTT.

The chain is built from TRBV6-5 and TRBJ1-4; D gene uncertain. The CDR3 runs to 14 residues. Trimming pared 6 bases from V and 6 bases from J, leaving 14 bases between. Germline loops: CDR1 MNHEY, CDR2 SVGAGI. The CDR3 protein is CASRPSQAHEKLFF. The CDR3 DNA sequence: TGTGCCAGCAGACCTTCTCAAGCTCATGAAAAACTGTTTTTT.

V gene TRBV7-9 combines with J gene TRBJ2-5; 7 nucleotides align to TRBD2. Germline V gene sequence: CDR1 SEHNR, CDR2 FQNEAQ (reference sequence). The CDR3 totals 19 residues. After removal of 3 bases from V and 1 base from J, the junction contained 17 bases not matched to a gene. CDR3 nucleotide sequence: TGTGCCAGCAGCTTCACGCTAGCGGAGGTAGCCTGGGTCCAAGAGACCCAGTACTTC. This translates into CASSFTLAEVAWVQETQYF.

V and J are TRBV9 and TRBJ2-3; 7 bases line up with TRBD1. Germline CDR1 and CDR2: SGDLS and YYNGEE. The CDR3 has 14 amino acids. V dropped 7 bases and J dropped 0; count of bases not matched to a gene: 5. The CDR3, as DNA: TGTGCCAGCTCGGGACAGTTAAGCACAGATACGCAGTATTTT. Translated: CASSGQLSTDTQYF.

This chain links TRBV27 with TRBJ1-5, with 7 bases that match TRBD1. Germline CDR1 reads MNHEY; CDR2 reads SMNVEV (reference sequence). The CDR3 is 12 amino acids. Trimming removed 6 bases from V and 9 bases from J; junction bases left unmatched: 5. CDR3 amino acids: CASSQGGGPQHF. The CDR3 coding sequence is TGTGCCAGCAGCCAGGGGGGAGGGCCCCAGCATTTT.

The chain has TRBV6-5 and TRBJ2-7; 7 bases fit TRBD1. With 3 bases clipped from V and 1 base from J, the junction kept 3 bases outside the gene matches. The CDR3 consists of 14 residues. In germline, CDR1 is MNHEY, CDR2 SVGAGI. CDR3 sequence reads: CASSYEGQSYEQYF. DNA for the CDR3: TGTGCCAGCAGTTATGAGGGACAGTCCTACGAGCAGTACTTC.

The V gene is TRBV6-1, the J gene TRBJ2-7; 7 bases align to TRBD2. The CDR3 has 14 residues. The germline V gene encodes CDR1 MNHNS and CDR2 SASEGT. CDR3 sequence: CASSQAGRTYEQYV. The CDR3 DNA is TGTGCCAGCAGTCAAGCGGGGCGGACCTACGAGCAGTACGTC.

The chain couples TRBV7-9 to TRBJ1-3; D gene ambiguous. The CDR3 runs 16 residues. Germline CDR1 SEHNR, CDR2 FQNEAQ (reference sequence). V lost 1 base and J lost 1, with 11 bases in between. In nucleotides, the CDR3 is TGTGCCAGCAGCTTAGGCGGCTCTAGGTCTGGAAACACCATATATTTT. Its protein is CASSLGGSRSGNTIYF.

CDR3 coding DNA: TGTGCCAGCAGTTACTCACAGGGCGCTAATTCACCCCTCCACTTT. Residues: CASSYSQGANSPLHF. The rearrangement links TRBV6-5 to TRBJ1-6; possibly TRBD1 for D (6 bases). The CDR3 consists of 15 residues. Germline CDR1 MNHEY, CDR2 SVGAGI. V was shortened by 0 bases and J by 6 bases, with 9 bases between the two germline ends.

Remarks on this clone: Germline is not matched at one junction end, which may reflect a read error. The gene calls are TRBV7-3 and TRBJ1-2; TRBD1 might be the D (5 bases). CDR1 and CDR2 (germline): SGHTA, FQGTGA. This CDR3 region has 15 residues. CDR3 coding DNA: TGTGCCAGCAGCTTCCGGGACTCCTCACACTACGGCTACACCTTC. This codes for CASSFRDSSHYGYTF. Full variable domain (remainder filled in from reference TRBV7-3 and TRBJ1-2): GAGVSQTPSNKVTEKGKYVELRCDPISGHTALYWYRQSLGQGPEFLIYFQGTGAADDSGLPNDRFFAVRPEGSVSTLKIQRTERGDSAVYLCASSFRDSSHYGYTFGSGTRLTVV.

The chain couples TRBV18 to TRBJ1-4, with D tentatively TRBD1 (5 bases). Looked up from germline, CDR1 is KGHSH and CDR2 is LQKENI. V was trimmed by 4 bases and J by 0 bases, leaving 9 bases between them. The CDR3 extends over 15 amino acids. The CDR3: CASSRRGATNEKLFF. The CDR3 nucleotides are TGTGCCAGCTCACGTCGGGGGGCAACTAATGAAAAACTGTTTTTT.

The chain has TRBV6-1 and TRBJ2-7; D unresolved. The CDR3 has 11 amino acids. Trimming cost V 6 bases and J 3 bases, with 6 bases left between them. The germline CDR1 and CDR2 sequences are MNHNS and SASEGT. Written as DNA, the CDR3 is TGTGCCAGCAGAAGAGACTACGAGCAGTACGTC. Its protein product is CASRRDYEQYV.

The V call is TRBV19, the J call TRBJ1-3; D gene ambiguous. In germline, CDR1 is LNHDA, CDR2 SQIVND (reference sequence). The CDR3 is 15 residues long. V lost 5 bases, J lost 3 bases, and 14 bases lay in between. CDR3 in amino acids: CASSVEPGGGNTIYF. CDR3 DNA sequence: TGTGCCAGTAGTGTGGAGCCGGGTGGTGGAAACACCATATATTTT.

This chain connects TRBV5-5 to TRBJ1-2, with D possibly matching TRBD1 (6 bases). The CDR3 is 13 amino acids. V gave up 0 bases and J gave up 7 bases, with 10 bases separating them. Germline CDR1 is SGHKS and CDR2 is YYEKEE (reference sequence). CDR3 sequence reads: CASSLDREGGYTF. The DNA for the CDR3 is TGTGCCAGCAGCTTGGACAGGGAGGGTGGCTACACCTTC.

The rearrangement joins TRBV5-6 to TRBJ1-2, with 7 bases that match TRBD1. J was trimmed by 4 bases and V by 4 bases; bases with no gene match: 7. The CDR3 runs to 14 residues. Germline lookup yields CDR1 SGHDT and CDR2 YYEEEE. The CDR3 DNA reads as TGTGCCAGCAGCCTTAGACAGGGTAGCTATGGCTACACCTTC. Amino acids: CASSLRQGSYGYTF.

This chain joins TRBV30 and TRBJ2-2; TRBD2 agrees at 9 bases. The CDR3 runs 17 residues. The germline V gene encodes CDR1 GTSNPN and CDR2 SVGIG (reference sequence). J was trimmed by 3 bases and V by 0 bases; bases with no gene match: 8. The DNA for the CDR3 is TGTGCCTGGAGTGTGAGTGGGCGGGGGGGGCACACCGGGGAGCTGTTTTTT. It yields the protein CAWSVSGRGGHTGELFF.